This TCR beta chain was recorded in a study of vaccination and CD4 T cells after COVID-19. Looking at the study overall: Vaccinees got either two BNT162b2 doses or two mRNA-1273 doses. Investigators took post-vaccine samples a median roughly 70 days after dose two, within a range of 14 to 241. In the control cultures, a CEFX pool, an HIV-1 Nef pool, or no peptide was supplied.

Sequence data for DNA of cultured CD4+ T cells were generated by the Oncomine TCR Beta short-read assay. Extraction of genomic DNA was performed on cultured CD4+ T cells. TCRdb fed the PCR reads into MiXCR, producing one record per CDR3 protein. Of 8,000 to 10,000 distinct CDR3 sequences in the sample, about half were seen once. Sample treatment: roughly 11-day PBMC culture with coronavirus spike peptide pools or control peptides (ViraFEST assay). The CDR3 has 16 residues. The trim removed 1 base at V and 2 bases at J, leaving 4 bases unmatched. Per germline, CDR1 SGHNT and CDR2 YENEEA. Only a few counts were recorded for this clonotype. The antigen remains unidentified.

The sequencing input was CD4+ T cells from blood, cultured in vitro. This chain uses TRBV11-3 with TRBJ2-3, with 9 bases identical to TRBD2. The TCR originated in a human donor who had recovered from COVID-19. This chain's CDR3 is CASSLGLAEITDTQYF. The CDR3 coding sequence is TGTGCCAGCAGCTTAGGACTAGCGGAGATCACAGATACGCAGTATTTT.